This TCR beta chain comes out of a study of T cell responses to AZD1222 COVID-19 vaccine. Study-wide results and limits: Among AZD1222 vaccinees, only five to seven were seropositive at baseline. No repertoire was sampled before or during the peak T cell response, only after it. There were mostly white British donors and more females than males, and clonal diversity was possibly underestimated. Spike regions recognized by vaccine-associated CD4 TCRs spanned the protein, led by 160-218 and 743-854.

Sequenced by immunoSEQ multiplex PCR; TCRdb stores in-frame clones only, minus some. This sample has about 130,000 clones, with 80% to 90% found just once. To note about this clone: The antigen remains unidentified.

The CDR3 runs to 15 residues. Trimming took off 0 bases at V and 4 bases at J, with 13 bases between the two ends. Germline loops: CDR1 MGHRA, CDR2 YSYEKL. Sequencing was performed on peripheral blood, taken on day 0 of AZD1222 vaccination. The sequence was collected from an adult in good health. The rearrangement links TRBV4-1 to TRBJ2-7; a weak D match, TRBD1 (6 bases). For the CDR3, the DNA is TGCGCCAGCAGCCAAGAAGACAGGTCGGTATACGAGCAGTACTTC. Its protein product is CASSQEDRSVYEQYF.